The 22 T cell receptor beta chains presented below share a single source sample, sequenced in a study of response to subunit inactivated influenza vaccine (dated by TCRdb to 2016 to 2018). The library came from RT-PCR. The run used an Illumina HiSeq 2500. TCRdb reran the public reads through fastp at Q25 and MiXCR, keeping productive beta chains. All rows with the same CDR3 protein become a single entry with the most common DNA and genes. For this sample the table gives some 800,000 distinct CDR3 sequences, of which about 20% were detected only once. The top ten constitute roughly 10% of the sample. The sample in question was PBMCs from blood, obtained more than 4 days after vaccination. These receptors came from a man aged 45-60 years who received an inactivated influenza vaccine. Donor details come from another sample of the same person, matched by shared clones.

The chain employs TRBV9 and TRBJ2-3, with 9 nucleotides matching TRBD2. The junction had 7 bases not matched to a gene; V was cut back by 6 bases and J by 2 bases. There are 15 residues in the CDR3. Germline V lookup: CDR1 SGDLS, CDR2 YYNGEE. The CDR3 loop is CASKASGGTTDTQYF. The CDR3 coding sequence is TGTGCCAGCAAAGCAAGCGGGGGGACCACAGATACGCAGTATTTT.

The chain links TRBV7-9 to TRBJ1-4; 9 positions agree with TRBD1. The V gene end was trimmed by 8 bases and the J gene end by 8 bases; junction bases not matched to a gene: 6. This CDR3 comprises 13 residues. Germline CDR1 is SEHNR and CDR2 is FQNEAQ (reference sequence). The CDR3, as DNA: TGTGCCAGCCGGGACAGGGAGGGGGAAAAACTGTTTTTT. Amino acids: CASRDREGEKLFF.

The sample holds a few counts of this clonotype. The CDR3 DNA follows: TGTGCCAGCAGCTGGAGGACAGGACCGACAGATACGCAGTATTTT. This gives the protein CASSWRTGPTDTQYF. The chain combines TRBV7-9 with TRBJ2-3; the match to TRBD1 covers 7 bases. This CDR3 has 15 residues. Trimming cost V 4 bases and J 3 bases; bases outside gene matches: 7. Germline assignment: CDR1 SEHNR and CDR2 FQNEAQ (reference sequence).

The rearrangement joins TRBV13 to TRBJ2-5, with 10 bases matching TRBD2. V lost 5 bases and J lost 3; bases outside the gene matches: 9. The CDR3 spans 16 residues. Germline V gene lookup returns CDR1 PRHDT and CDR2 FYEKMQ (reference sequence). CDR3 residues: CASSLRLAGEKETQYF. In DNA form, the CDR3 reads TGTGCCAGCAGCCTTCGACTAGCGGGCGAAAAAGAGACCCAGTACTTC.

This rearrangement joins TRBV27 to TRBJ2-7; maybe TRBD2 (5 bases). Germline V CDR1 and CDR2: MNHEY, SMNVEV (reference sequence). The CDR3 covers 15 residues. Trimming left V 3 bases short and J 7 bases short, with 19 bases between. This CDR3 is CASSLSRVGAREQYF. The CDR3 nucleotides are TGTGCCAGCAGTTTGTCTAGGGTGGGAGCGAGAGAGCAGTACTTC.

The table lists this clonotype with many counts. At one end, the junction sequence differs from germline, possibly due to a read error. CDR3 in amino acids: CSAEPGTSRQGTQYF. In DNA, the CDR3 is TGCAGTGCTGAGCCCGGGACTAGCAGGCAAGGGACCCAGTACTTC. The chain couples TRBV20-1 to TRBJ2-5, with 9 bases that match TRBD2. The length of the CDR3 is 15 residues. CDR1 and CDR2 (germline): DFQATT, SNEGSKA (reference sequence).

This clonotype has only a few counts. This chain joins TRBV6-2 or TRBV6-3 and TRBJ2-1; 7 bases line up with TRBD1. V lost 6 bases, J lost 0 bases, and 8 bases stayed unmatched. Germline-derived CDR1 and CDR2 are MNHEY and SVGEGT. This CDR3 has 16 amino acids. CDR3 sequence reads: CASSSTGESSYNEQFF. CDR3 coding DNA: TGTGCCAGCAGCAGCACAGGGGAAAGCTCCTACAATGAGCAGTTCTTC.

V gene TRBV6-4 combines with J gene TRBJ2-1; perhaps TRBD2 as D (5 bases). The germline CDR1 and CDR2 sequences are MRHNA and SNTAGT. The CDR3 is made up of 13 amino acids. Trimming took off 5 bases at V and 9 bases at J, with 14 bases between the two ends. The DNA for the CDR3 is TGTGCCAGCAGTTATTCCCGAGGGAGTGAGCAGTTCTTC. Its translation is CASSYSRGSEQFF.

This clonotype was counted many times. The chain couples TRBV12-3 or TRBV12-4 to TRBJ2-7, with D maybe TRBD2 (5 bases). CDR3 length: 13 residues. V gave up 6 bases and J gave up 2 bases, with 11 bases separating them. CDR3 in DNA: TGTGCCAGCAGCCGCGGGCTGCCCTACGAGCAGTACTTC. As protein: CASSRGLPYEQYF.

This clonotype was picked up a small number of times. The chain joins TRBV9 to TRBJ1-1, with D maybe TRBD1 (6 bases). Germline CDR1 SGDLS, CDR2 YYNGEE. CDR3 length: 13 amino acids. The germline V and J ends were trimmed by 0 bases and 6 bases, with 9 bases remaining between them. The CDR3 DNA is TGTGCCAGCAGCGTAGGGAACAGGGCTGAAGCTTTCTTT. Its translation: CASSVGNRAEAFF.

This clonotype was observed a handful of times. This chain uses TRBV4-3 with TRBJ2-3, with 10 bases that match TRBD2. V lost 4 bases, J lost 2 bases, and 9 bases stayed unmatched. Germline V CDR1 and CDR2: LGHNA, YSLEER. The CDR3 loop spans 17 amino acids. Here the CDR3 reads CASSRSGLADNTDTQYF. The CDR3 DNA reads as TGCGCCAGCAGCCGGAGCGGACTAGCGGACAACACAGATACGCAGTATTTT.

This sequence joins TRBV12-3 or TRBV12-4 and TRBJ2-5, with a possible D match to TRBD1 (5 bases). V lost 3 bases and J lost 5, with 16 bases in between. The CDR3 runs 15 residues. CDR3 protein: CASSFGSQGGETQYF. The CDR3 nucleotides are TGTGCCAGCAGTTTTGGGTCCCAGGGCGGTGAGACCCAGTACTTC.

V usage is TRBV20-1 and J usage is TRBJ2-4, with a tentative D call TRBD2 (5 bases). Trimming took off 6 bases at V and 1 base at J, with 16 bases between the two ends. The CDR3 extends over 15 amino acids. The germline V gene has CDR1 DFQATT and CDR2 SNEGSKA (reference sequence). The CDR3 reads CSASRGRRAKNIQYF. The CDR3 nucleotides are TGCAGTGCCAGCAGAGGGAGAAGGGCCAAAAACATTCAGTACTTC.

This clonotype was seen ten or more times. V gene TRBV29-1 combines with J gene TRBJ2-1; 10 bases are a match to TRBD2. The CDR3 has 13 amino acids. Germline-derived CDR1 and CDR2 are SQVTM and ANQGSEA. V lost 5 bases, J lost 4 bases, and 2 bases stayed unmatched. The CDR3 DNA reads TGCAGCGTTTCTAGCGGGGGTTACAATGAGCAGTTCTTC. Translation gives CSVSSGGYNEQFF.

This clonotype has more than one count but fewer than ten. The chain joins TRBV5-1 to TRBJ2-7, with 7 positions matching TRBD1. This CDR3 spans 15 amino acids. Germline trimming cut 0 bases from V and 2 bases from J; bases unmatched to any gene: 5. Germline-derived CDR1 and CDR2 are SGHRS and YFSETQ. In DNA, the CDR3 is TGCGCCAGCAGCTTGGGACAGGGCCCTACCTACGAGCAGTACTTC. This codes for CASSLGQGPTYEQYF.

This clonotype was seen only a few times. This chain uses TRBV4-3 with TRBJ2-7; D is undetermined. Deletions cut 4 bases from V and 3 bases from J, with 13 bases between. The CDR3 sequence is 14 residues long. Germline values: CDR1 LGHNA, CDR2 YSLEER. The CDR3 bases are TGCGCCAGCAGCCTCCGCTTGGACGGCTACGAGCAGTACTTC. Translation gives CASSLRLDGYEQYF.

This clonotype appeared a few times. In DNA, the CDR3 is TGTGCCAGCAGCTCCTACGACAGTAGATACGAGCAGTACTTC. It codes for CASSSYDSRYEQYF. The rearrangement links TRBV5-5 to TRBJ2-7, with D perhaps matching TRBD1 (5 bases). Trimming cost V 3 bases and J 4 bases, with 14 bases left between them. The germline CDR1 and CDR2 sequences are SGHKS and YYEKEE (reference sequence). The CDR3 totals 14 residues.

V usage is TRBV28 and J usage is TRBJ1-6, with D hard to call. V was cut by 9 bases and J by 0 bases, with 9 bases left in between. The CDR3 is 14 residues long. Germline V gene sequence: CDR1 MDHEN, CDR2 SYDVKM. CDR3 residues: CASAPVSYNSPLHF. The CDR3 nucleotides are TGTGCCAGTGCTCCCGTCTCCTATAATTCACCCCTCCACTTT.

The chain combines TRBV5-1 with TRBJ2-5; maybe TRBD1 (6 bases). The CDR3 sequence is 15 residues long. Trimming removed 2 bases at V and 0 bases at J, with 11 bases between. The germline V gene has CDR1 SGHRS and CDR2 YFSETQ. CDR3 nucleotide sequence: TGCGCCAGCAGCTTTCAACCAGGGGACCAAGAGACCCAGTACTTC. Residues: CASSFQPGDQETQYF.

This clonotype was seen more than once but under ten times. CDR3 protein: CASSPLARGVNTEAFF. CDR3 coding DNA: TGTGCCAGCAGCCCTCTAGCCCGGGGAGTGAACACTGAAGCTTTCTTT. V is TRBV7-2 and J is TRBJ1-1; D is uncertain. The V and J ends lost 5 bases and 0 bases respectively, with 16 bases between them. Germline V gene sequence: CDR1 SGHTA, CDR2 FQGNSA. The CDR3 sequence is 16 residues long.

The V gene is TRBV18, the J gene TRBJ2-7; D possibly corresponds to TRBD1 (5 bases). Trimming left V 3 bases short and J 5 bases short, with 14 bases between. The CDR3 is 14 amino acids. CDR1 and CDR2 from the germline V gene are KGHSH and LQKENI. The CDR3 loop is CASSPTANYNEQYF. In nucleotides, the CDR3 is TGTGCCAGCTCACCGACAGCGAACTATAACGAGCAGTACTTC.

This clonotype has just a few counts. The genes are TRBV7-2 and TRBJ2-3; TRBD2 matches at 7 bases. The CDR3 covers 12 residues. Per the germline V gene, CDR1 is SGHTA and CDR2 is FQGNSA. J was trimmed by 11 bases and V by 3 bases; bases with no gene match: 5. The CDR3 protein is CASSLGLRGQYF. Written as DNA, the CDR3 is TGTGCCAGCAGCTTGGGACTACGAGGGCAGTATTTT.